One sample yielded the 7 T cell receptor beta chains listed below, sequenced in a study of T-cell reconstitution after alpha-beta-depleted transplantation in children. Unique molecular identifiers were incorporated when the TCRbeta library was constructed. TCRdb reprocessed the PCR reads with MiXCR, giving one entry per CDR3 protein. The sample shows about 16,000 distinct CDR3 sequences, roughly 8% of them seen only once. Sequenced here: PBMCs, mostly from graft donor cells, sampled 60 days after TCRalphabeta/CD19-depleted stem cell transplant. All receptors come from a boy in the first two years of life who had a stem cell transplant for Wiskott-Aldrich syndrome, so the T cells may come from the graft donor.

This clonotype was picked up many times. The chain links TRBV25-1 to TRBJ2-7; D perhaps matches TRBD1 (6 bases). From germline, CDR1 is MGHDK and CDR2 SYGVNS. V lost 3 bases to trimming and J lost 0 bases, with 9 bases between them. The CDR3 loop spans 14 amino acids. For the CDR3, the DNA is TGTGCCAGCAGTGACCTGACAGGCTCCTACGAGCAGTACTTC. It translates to CASSDLTGSYEQYF.

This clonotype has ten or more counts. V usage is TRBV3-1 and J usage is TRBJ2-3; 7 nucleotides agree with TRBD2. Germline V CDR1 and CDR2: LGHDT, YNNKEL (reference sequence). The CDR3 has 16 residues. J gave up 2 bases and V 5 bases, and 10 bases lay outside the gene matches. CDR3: CASSSPLAEATDTQYF. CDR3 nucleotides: TGTGCCAGCAGCTCCCCTCTAGCGGAGGCCACAGATACGCAGTATTTT.

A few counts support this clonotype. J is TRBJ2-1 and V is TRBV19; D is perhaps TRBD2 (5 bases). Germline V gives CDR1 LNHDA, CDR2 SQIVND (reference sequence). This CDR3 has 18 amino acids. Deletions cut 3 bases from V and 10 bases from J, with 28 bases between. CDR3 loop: CASSIDLVVASWAQEQFF. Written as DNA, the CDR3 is TGTGCCAGTAGTATTGATTTGGTGGTAGCTAGCTGGGCACAGGAGCAGTTCTTC.

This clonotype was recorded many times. This CDR3 is CASAADYGYTF. The CDR3 DNA is TGCGCCAGCGCCGCGGACTATGGCTACACCTTC. The chain combines TRBV5-1 with TRBJ1-2; D gene unclear. This CDR3 spans 11 amino acids. Germline loops: CDR1 SGHRS, CDR2 YFSETQ. Trimming cost V 7 bases and J 3 bases, with 7 bases left between them.

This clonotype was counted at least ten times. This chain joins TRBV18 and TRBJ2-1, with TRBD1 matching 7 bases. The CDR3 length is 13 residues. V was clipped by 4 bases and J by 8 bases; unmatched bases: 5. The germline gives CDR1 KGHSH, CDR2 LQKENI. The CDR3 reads CASSRDSLHEQFF. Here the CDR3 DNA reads TGTGCCAGCTCACGGGACAGCCTGCATGAGCAGTTCTTC. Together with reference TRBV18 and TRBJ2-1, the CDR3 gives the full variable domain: NAGVMQNPRHLVRRRGQEARLRCSPMKGHSHVYWYRQLPEEGLKFMVYLQKENIIDESGMPKERFSAEFPKEGPSILRIQQVVRGDSAAYFCASSRDSLHEQFFGPGTRLTVL.

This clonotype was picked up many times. CDR3 DNA sequence: TGTGCCAGCGGACCTACAGGGATCGGCGGGGAGCTGTTTTTT. This sequence encodes CASGPTGIGGELFF. The chain joins TRBV9 to TRBJ2-2; a weak D match, TRBD1 (6 bases). The CDR3 is 14 residues long. With 7 bases removed from V and 7 bases from J, the gap between germline ends came to 17 bases. From germline, CDR1 is SGDLS and CDR2 YYNGEE.

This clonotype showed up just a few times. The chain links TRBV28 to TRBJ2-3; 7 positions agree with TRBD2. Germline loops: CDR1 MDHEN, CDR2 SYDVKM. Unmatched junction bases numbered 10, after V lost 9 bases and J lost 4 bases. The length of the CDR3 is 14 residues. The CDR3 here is CASTTVAGADTQYF. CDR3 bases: TGTGCCAGTACTACCGTTGCGGGGGCAGATACGCAGTATTTT.